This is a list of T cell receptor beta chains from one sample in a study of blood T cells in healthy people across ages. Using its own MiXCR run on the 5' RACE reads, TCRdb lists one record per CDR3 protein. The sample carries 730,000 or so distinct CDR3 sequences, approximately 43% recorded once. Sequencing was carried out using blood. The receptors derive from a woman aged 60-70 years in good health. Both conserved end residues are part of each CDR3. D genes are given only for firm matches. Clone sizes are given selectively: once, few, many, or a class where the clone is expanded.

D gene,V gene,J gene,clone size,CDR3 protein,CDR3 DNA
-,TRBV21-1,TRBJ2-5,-,CASSDKQGKQQYF,TGTGCCAGCAGCGATAAACAGGGAAAGCAACAGTACTTC
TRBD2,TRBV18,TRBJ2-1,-,CASSPPGLLAGNNEQFF,TGTGCCAGCTCACCACCCGGATTACTAGCGGGAAACAATGAGCAGTTCTTC
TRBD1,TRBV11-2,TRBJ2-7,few,CASSAGTGVSYEQYF,TGTGCCAGCAGCGCCGGGACAGGGGTCTCCTACGAGCAGTACTTC
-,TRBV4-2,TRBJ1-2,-,CASSQLRDVNYGYTF,TGTGCCAGCAGCCAACTTCGGGATGTAAACTATGGCTACACCTTC
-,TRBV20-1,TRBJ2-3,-,CSASRVGADTQYF,TGCAGTGCTAGCAGGGTAGGAGCAGATACGCAGTATTTT
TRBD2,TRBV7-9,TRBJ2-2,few,CASSFTLAGERTGELFF,TGTGCCAGCAGCTTTACACTAGCGGGAGAAAGGACCGGGGAGCTGTTTTTT
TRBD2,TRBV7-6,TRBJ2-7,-,CASSFLAGDADGNEQYF,TGTGCCAGCAGCTTTCTAGCGGGGGACGCCGATGGCAATGAGCAGTACTTC
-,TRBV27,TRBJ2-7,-,CASSLSPGANSYEQYF,TGTGCCAGCAGTTTATCTCCAGGGGCTAACTCCTACGAGCAGTACTTC
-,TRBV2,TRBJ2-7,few,CASSVIEGNYEQYF,TGTGCCAGCAGTGTGATTGAGGGAAACTACGAGCAGTACTTC
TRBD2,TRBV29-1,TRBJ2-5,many,CSVLRLAAQETQYF,TGCAGCGTACTTAGACTAGCAGCACAAGAGACCCAGTACTTC
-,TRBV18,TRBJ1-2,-,CASSHKPAYGYTF,TGTGCCAGCTCCCACAAACCCGCCTATGGCTACACCTTC
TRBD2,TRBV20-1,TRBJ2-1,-,CSATARGTSGSQTYNEQFF,TGCAGTGCAACAGCTCGGGGGACTAGCGGGAGCCAGACCTACAATGAGCAGTTCTTC
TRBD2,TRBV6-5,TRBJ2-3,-,CASSYPSRMSGGSTDTQYF,TGTGCCAGCAGTTATCCTTCGAGGATGAGCGGGGGCAGCACAGATACGCAGTATTTT
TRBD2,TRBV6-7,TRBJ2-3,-,CASSYRRGGSRTDKQYF,TGTGCCAGCAGTTACCGCCGCGGCGGGAGTCGTACAGATAAGCAGTATTTT
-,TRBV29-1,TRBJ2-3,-,CSVEFGRSTDTQYF,TGCAGCGTTGAGTTCGGCAGAAGCACAGATACGCAGTATTTT
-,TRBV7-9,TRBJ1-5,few,CASSLSGSLGGQPQHF,TGTGCCAGCAGCTTATCCGGCAGCCTTGGGGGTCAGCCCCAGCATTTT
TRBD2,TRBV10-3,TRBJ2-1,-,CAISDGSGGSSSYNEQFF,TGTGCCATCAGTGACGGCAGCGGGGGCTCGAGCTCCTACAATGAGCAGTTCTTC
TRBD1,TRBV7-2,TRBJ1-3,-,CASSYRRDRRLSGNTIYF,TGTGCCAGCAGCTACCGCCGGGACAGGCGTCTATCTGGAAACACCATATATTTT
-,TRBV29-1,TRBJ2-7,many,CSGRNAGDEQYF,TGCAGCGGGCGAAATGCAGGGGACGAGCAGTACTTC
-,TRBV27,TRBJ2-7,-,CASSFGSAYEQYF,TGTGCCAGTAGTTTCGGCTCAGCCTACGAGCAGTACTTC
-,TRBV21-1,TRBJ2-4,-,CASRGYRDFAKNIQYF,TGTGCCAGCAGAGGATATCGCGACTTTGCCAAAAACATTCAGTACTTC
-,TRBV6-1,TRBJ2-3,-,CASSGLVRDTQYF,TGTGCCAGCAGTGGACTAGTGAGGGATACGCAGTATTTT
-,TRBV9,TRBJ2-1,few,CASSARGGHNEQFF,TGTGCCAGCAGCGCCCGCGGGGGCCACAATGAGCAGTTCTTC
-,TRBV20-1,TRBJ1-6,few,CSASSGPNSPLHF,TGCAGTGCCTCCTCTGGGCCTAATTCACCCCTCCACTTT
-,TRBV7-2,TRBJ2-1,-,CASSVLPYNEQFF,TGTGCCAGCAGCGTACTACCCTACAATGAGCAGTTCTTC
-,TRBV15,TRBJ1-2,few,CATSRTDHGYTF,TGTGCCACCAGCAGAACAGACCACGGCTACACCTTC
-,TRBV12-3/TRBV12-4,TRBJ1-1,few,CASSFGYGEAFF,TGTGCCAGCAGTTTTGGATACGGTGAAGCTTTCTTT
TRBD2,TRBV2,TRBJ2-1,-,CASTGLAGVKEQFF,TGTGCCAGCACGGGACTAGCGGGAGTCAAGGAGCAGTTCTTC
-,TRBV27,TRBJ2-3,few,CASSSQGGQYF,TGTGCCAGCAGTTCCCAGGGAGGGCAGTATTTT
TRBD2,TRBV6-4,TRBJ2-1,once,CASTQLAEGSYEQFF,TGTGCCAGCACCCAACTAGCGGAGGGGTCCTATGAGCAGTTCTTC
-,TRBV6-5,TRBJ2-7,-,CASSSDLRREIQYF,TGTGCCAGCAGTTCCGACCTCCGTCGGGAGATCCAGTACTTC
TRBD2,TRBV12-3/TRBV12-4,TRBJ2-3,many,CASSLGEGDTQYF,TGTGCCAGCAGCCTGGGGGAGGGGGATACGCAGTATTTT
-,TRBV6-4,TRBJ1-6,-,CASSDRANSPLHF,TGTGCCAGCAGTGACAGGGCGAATTCACCCCTCCACTTT
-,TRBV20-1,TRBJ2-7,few,CSALQGTSFVEQYF,TGCAGTGCGCTACAGGGAACCTCATTTGTAGAGCAGTACTTC
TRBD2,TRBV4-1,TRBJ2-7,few,CASSQGLAGGWYEQYF,TGCGCCAGCAGCCAAGGACTAGCGGGGGGATGGTACGAGCAGTACTTC
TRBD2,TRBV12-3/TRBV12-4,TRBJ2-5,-,CASSATGTSRETQYF,TGTGCCAGCAGCGCTACTGGGACTAGCCGGGAGACCCAGTACTTC
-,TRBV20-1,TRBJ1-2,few,CSAPGFGIGYTF,TGCAGTGCCCCTGGGTTTGGTATCGGCTACACCTTC
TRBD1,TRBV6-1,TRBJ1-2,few,CASSEARGQGRGYTF,TGTGCCAGCAGTGAAGCGAGGGGACAGGGTCGAGGCTACACCTTC
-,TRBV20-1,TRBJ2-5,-,CSAIWANQETQYF,TGCAGTGCTATCTGGGCGAACCAAGAGACCCAGTACTTC
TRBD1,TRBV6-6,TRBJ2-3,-,CASSYSGDRGSTDTQYF,TGTGCCAGCAGTTACTCGGGGGACAGGGGGTCCACAGATACGCAGTATTTT
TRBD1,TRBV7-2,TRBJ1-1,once,CASSYGTAAEAFF,TGTGCCAGCAGCTACGGGACAGCCGCCGAAGCTTTCTTT
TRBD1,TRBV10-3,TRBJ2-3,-,CAISRGQGAENTDTQYF,TGTGCCATCAGTCGTGGGCAGGGGGCCGAGAACACAGATACGCAGTATTTT
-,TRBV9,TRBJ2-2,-,CASSVEARTTGELFF,TGTGCCAGCAGCGTAGAGGCCCGTACCACCGGGGAGCTGTTTTTT
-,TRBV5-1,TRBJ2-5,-,CASSLAANLETQYF,TGCGCCAGCAGCTTGGCCGCCAATTTGGAGACCCAGTACTTC
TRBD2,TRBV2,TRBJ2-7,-,CASSVSVREGYEQYF,TGTGCCAGCAGTGTGTCCGTGCGGGAGGGATACGAGCAGTACTTC
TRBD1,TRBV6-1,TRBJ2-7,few,CASSPGTGAGGSSYEQYF,TGTGCCAGCAGTCCTGGGACAGGGGCAGGGGGATCCTCCTACGAGCAGTACTTC
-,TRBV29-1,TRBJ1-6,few,CSVGEVGSPLHF,TGCAGCGTGGGGGAGGTCGGTTCACCCCTCCACTTT
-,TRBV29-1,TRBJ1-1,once,CSVEHRGPGRMNTGAFF,TGCAGCGTTGAACACCGGGGACCCGGACGGATGAACACTGGAGCTTTCTTT
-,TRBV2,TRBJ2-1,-,CASSEERANEQFF,TGTGCCAGCAGTGAAGAGCGGGCGAATGAGCAGTTCTTC
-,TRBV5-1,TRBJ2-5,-,CASSLGISTNQETQYF,TGCGCCAGCAGCTTGGGCATTAGCACAAACCAAGAGACCCAGTACTTC
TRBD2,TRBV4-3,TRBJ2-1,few,CASSQGEGLAYNEQFF,TGCGCCAGCAGCCAAGGAGAGGGACTAGCCTACAATGAGCAGTTCTTC
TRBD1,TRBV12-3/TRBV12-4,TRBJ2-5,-,CASSRGQEWEQYF,TGTGCCAGCAGTCGGGGACAGGAGTGGGAGCAGTACTTC
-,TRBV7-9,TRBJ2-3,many,CASSLDSTDTQYF,TGTGCTAGCAGCTTAGACAGCACAGATACGCAGTATTTT
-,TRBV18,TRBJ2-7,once,CASSPTTAVYEQYF,TGTGCCAGCTCACCGACGACAGCAGTCTACGAGCAGTACTTC
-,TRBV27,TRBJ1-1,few,CASSYDGGRGVEAFF,TGTGCCAGCAGTTACGACGGCGGCCGAGGGGTTGAAGCTTTCTTT
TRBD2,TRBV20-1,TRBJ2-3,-,CSAQTSGGAIDTQYF,TGCAGTGCTCAAACTAGCGGGGGGGCCATAGATACGCAGTATTTT
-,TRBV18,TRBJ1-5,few,CASSPTKGLKNQPQHF,TGTGCCAGCTCACCGACAAAGGGGCTCAAGAATCAGCCCCAGCATTTT
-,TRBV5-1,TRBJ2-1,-,CASSPRSGSEQFF,TGCGCCAGCAGCCCTAGGAGCGGTAGTGAGCAGTTCTTC
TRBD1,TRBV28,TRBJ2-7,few,CASSPAAGGFNEQYF,TGTGCCAGCAGCCCCGCGGCAGGGGGCTTCAACGAGCAGTACTTC
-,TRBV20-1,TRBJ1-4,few,CSAPMGGGTNEKLFF,TGCAGTGCCCCAATGGGGGGCGGAACTAATGAAAAACTGTTTTTT